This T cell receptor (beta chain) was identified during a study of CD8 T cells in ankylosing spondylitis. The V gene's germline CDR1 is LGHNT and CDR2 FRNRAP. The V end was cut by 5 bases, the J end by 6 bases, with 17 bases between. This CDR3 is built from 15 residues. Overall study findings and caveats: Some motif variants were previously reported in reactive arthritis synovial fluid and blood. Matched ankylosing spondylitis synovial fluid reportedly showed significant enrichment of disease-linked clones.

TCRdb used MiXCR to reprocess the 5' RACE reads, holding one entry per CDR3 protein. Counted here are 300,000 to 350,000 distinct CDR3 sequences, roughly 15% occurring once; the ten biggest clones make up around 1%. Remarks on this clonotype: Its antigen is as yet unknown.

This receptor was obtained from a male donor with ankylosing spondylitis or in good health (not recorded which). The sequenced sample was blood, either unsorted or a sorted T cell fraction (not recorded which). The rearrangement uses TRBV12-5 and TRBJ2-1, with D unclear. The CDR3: CASGPHTIIINEQFF. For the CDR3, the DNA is TGTGCTAGTGGTCCCCATACAATAATCATCAATGAGCAGTTCTTC.